This T cell receptor beta chain was identified during a study of T-cell reconstitution after alpha-beta-depleted transplantation in children. General observations from the study: Newly generated T cells supplied most T-cell counts and diversity one year post-transplant. Expanded graft clones numbering several hundred reportedly gave rise to alpha-beta T cells about two months after transplant. Diversity of TCRbeta at day 60 was high in some patients, arising from surviving recipient T cells and thymic progenitors.

This clonotype has only a few counts. The antigen is undetermined. The V segment lost 1 base and the J segment 7 bases; nucleotides outside the gene matches: 13. Germline assignment: CDR1 LGHNA and CDR2 YSLEER. The CDR3 length is 17 residues. Unique molecular identifiers featured in how the TCRbeta library was prepared. From the PCR reads, TCRdb called clonotypes with MiXCR, one entry per CDR3 protein. The sample records around 420,000 distinct CDR3 sequences, around 16% being singletons. This specimen consisted of PBMCs, mostly from graft donor cells, obtained 360 days after TCRalphabeta/CD19-depleted stem cell transplant. The chain carries TRBV4-3 and TRBJ2-1; 7 bases align to TRBD2. The clonotype comes from a boy under two years old who had a stem cell transplant for Wiskott-Aldrich syndrome, so the T cells may come from the graft donor. Here the CDR3 reads CASSQVPLAGERNEQFF. In DNA form, the CDR3 reads TGCGCCAGCAGCCAAGTCCCCCTTGCGGGAGAGAGGAATGAGCAGTTCTTC.